This TCR beta chain was identified during a study of T cell changes during pregnancy in multiple sclerosis. This clone was recorded only once. V lost 5 bases to trimming and J lost 4 bases, with 20 bases between them. Per germline, CDR1 MNHEY and CDR2 SMNVEV (reference sequence). There are 16 residues in the CDR3. Sequencing used immunoSEQ multiplex PCR; TCRdb keeps in-frame clones, though not all of them. The table shows roughly 90,000 clones, with approximately 94% occurring only once. The origin of this receptor is a female donor with multiple sclerosis, enrolled in a pregnancy study. The sequenced sample was peripheral blood, obtained in the third trimester of pregnancy. The chain recombines TRBV27 with TRBJ2-5; D is perhaps TRBD1 (6 bases). CDR3 protein: CASSPGPTPGAETQYF. The CDR3 nucleotides are TGTGCCAGCAGTCCCGGACCGACGCCAGGGGCAGAGACCCAGTACTTC.